The sequence of this TCR beta chain was determined in a study of identical twins. Germline CDR1 and CDR2: SGDLS and YYNGEE. The CDR3 covers 15 residues. Trimming took off 0 bases at V and 4 bases at J, with 12 bases between the two ends. Concerning this clonotype: Its cognate antigen is unknown.

TCRdb reprocessed the 5' RACE reads with MiXCR, giving one entry per CDR3 protein. The sample yields 1,800,000 or so distinct CDR3 sequences, under 35% seen once. Among all donors, each was a healthy Caucasian. Study conclusions and caveats: Out-of-frame TCR alpha sharing in monozygotic twins exceeded recombination model predictions. With beta out-of-frame sequences, excess sharing by twins was weaker.

The rearrangement links TRBV9 to TRBJ2-3; D is unclear. Sequencing was carried out using cord blood. The receptor was isolated from a newborn girl in good health. CDR3 sequence: CASSVAPVGPDTQYF. The CDR3 nucleotides read TGTGCCAGCAGCGTAGCCCCGGTAGGCCCAGATACGCAGTATTTT.